Described below is a single TCR beta chain sequence and its context. Per the original data handling: The assay estimated nucleated cells by amplifying reference gene primers. Sequenced by immunoSEQ multiplex PCR; TCRdb stores in-frame clones only, minus some. V and J calls and clone size are those listed in that table; D and trimming were worked out from the DNA. The sample includes approximately 190,000 clones, around nine tenths of them seen just once. The data were taken from a study of blood T cell repertoires in COVID-19. For the study at large: Material from acute and convalescent COVID-19 was sourced from the United States, Italy and Spain. PBMCs, B-cell-depleted T cells, or T cells provided the cDNA or gDNA that made up the material.

Trimming pared 1 base from V and 0 bases from J, leaving 10 bases between. The germline gives CDR1 LNHNV, CDR2 YYDKDF (reference sequence). The CDR3 loop spans 16 amino acids. This rearrangement joins TRBV15 to TRBJ1-3, with D perhaps matching TRBD1 (6 bases). The TCR sequence derives from a man in his 70s with active or convalescent COVID-19. The specimen sequenced was peripheral blood. CDR3 protein: CATSRAPDSSGNTIYF. CDR3 nucleotides: TGTGCCACCAGCAGAGCCCCGGACAGCTCTGGAAACACCATATATTTT.